Shown below are 26 T cell receptor beta chains from a single sample sequenced in a study of shared clonotypes between healthy human individuals. TCRdb's copy holds only in-frame clones and misses some; the assay was immunoSEQ multiplex PCR. The data hold 2 million to 2.5 million clones, with around 92% observed a single time. The sample taken for sequencing was naive CD4+ T cells from PBMCs. Subset noted: CD45RA+ positively selected. These receptors were collected from a man between 18 and 29 years old in good health. Some clones in this sample may be carry-over from other donors' samples.

The J gene is TRBJ1-5, the V gene TRBV6-4; D is perhaps TRBD1 (5 bases). Per germline, CDR1 MRHNA and CDR2 SNTAGT. V lost 2 bases and J lost 5, with 7 bases in between. The CDR3 length is 13 residues. The CDR3 DNA follows: TGTGCCAGCAGTGACAGGGGTGATCAGCCCCAGCATTTT. Amino acid sequence: CASSDRGDQPQHF.

In regard to this clone: The same CDR3 can be traced to other DNA sequences in this sample. This chain links TRBV30 with TRBJ2-5; D is undetermined. V lost 2 bases, J lost 4 bases, and 8 bases lay in between. Germline V gene data show CDR1 as GTSNPN and CDR2 as SVGIG (reference sequence). The CDR3 covers 12 residues. Written as DNA, the CDR3 is TGTGCCTGGAGTCCCCCGGGAGAGACCCAGTACTTC. Translating it yields CAWSPPGETQYF. The full variable domain, with the rest looked up from reference TRBV30 and TRBJ2-5, is SQTIHQWPATLVQPVGSPLSLECTVEGTSNPNLYWYRQAAGRGLQLLFYSVGIGQISSEVPQNLSASRPQDRQFILSSKKLLLSDSGFYLCAWSPPGETQYFGPGTRLLVL.

The chain links TRBV2 to TRBJ2-1, with 10 bases lining up with TRBD2. Germline V gives CDR1 SNHLY, CDR2 FYNNEI. This CDR3 is 15 amino acids long. Trimming at V came to 7 bases and at J to 4 bases, leaving 7 bases not matched to a gene. CDR3 region: CASIPGLANYNEQFF. The CDR3 DNA reads TGTGCCAGCATTCCGGGACTAGCGAATTACAATGAGCAGTTCTTC.

CDR3 bases: TGTGCCAGCAGCTTAGGTATTAGCGCTTCCGAGCAGTACTTC. It yields the protein CASSLGISASEQYF. The chain couples TRBV7-2 to TRBJ2-7, with a possible D match to TRBD2 (5 bases). The length of the CDR3 is 14 residues. V was shortened by 1 base and J by 6 bases, with 13 bases between the two germline ends. Germline V gene data show CDR1 as SGHTA and CDR2 as FQGNSA.

The chain has TRBV5-1 and TRBJ1-1, with D maybe TRBD1 (6 bases). CDR1 and CDR2 (germline): SGHRS, YFSETQ. This CDR3 region has 14 residues. Deletions cut 4 bases from V and 7 bases from J, with 17 bases between. The CDR3: CASSTQTGAYEAFF. The CDR3 region has the DNA TGCGCCAGCAGCACCCAGACAGGAGCTTATGAAGCTTTCTTT.

A single count supports this clone. The chain uses TRBV19 and TRBJ2-3; D is unresolved. V was shortened by 5 bases and J by 2 bases, with 8 bases between the two germline ends. This CDR3 region has 13 residues. Germline values: CDR1 LNHDA, CDR2 SQIVND (reference sequence). CDR3 bases: TGTGCCAGTAGTTCTCAGCTCACAGATACGCAGTATTTT. This sequence encodes CASSSQLTDTQYF.

The CDR3 DNA reads TGTGCCAGTAGTATCGTGGGACAGCCTTCGAACACTGAAGCTTTCTTT. This gives the protein CASSIVGQPSNTEAFF. The V and J genes are TRBV19 and TRBJ1-1; 7 bases match TRBD1. Germline lookup yields CDR1 LNHDA and CDR2 SQIVND (reference sequence). V lost 3 bases, J lost 1 base, and 8 bases stayed unmatched. The CDR3 totals 16 residues. Full variable domain (outside the CDR3, taken from reference TRBV19 and TRBJ1-1): DGGITQSPKYLFRKEGQNVTLSCEQNLNHDAMYWYRQDPGQGLRLIYYSQIVNDFQKGDIAEGYSVSREKKESFPLTVTSAQKNPTAFYLCASSIVGQPSNTEAFFGQGTRLTVV.

The genes are TRBV6-5 and TRBJ2-2; TRBD2 is a possible D gene (6 bases). The V and J ends lost 6 bases and 7 bases respectively, with 15 bases between them. The CDR3 has 14 residues. From germline, CDR1 is MNHEY and CDR2 SVGAGI. The CDR3 region is CASRRDAGGGELFF. The CDR3 DNA reads TGTGCCAGCAGGAGGGACGCCGGGGGCGGGGAGCTGTTTTTT.

The chain has TRBV18 and TRBJ1-1, with D unresolved. The length of the CDR3 is 16 residues. Germline CDR1 KGHSH, CDR2 LQKENI. V lost 7 bases and J 2 bases, leaving 20 bases between the germline ends. The CDR3 bases are TGTGCCAGCTATATAGATATGAGCACAGTAAACACTGAAGCTTTCTTT. It translates to CASYIDMSTVNTEAFF. The variable domain in full, completed from reference TRBV18 and TRBJ1-1, reads NAGVMQNPRHLVRRRGQEARLRCSPMKGHSHVYWYRQLPEEGLKFMVYLQKENIIDESGMPKERFSAEFPKEGPSILRIQQVVRGDSAAYFCASYIDMSTVNTEAFFGQGTRLTVV.

The V and J genes are TRBV10-3 and TRBJ1-5; D not resolved. With 0 bases removed from V and 7 bases from J, the gap between germline ends came to 7 bases. Looked up from germline, CDR1 is ENHRY and CDR2 is SYGVKD. The CDR3 is 13 amino acids. CDR3 coding DNA: TGTGCCATCAGTGAGTCGGGTGGCCAGCCCCAGCATTTT. Its protein is CAISESGGQPQHF.

V gene TRBV7-9 combines with J gene TRBJ1-1; possibly TRBD1 for D (6 bases). Per the germline V gene, CDR1 is SEHNR and CDR2 is FQNEAQ (reference sequence). The CDR3 extends over 14 amino acids. V dropped 6 bases and J dropped 0 bases, with 11 bases sitting between them. The CDR3 DNA follows: TGTGCCAGCAGGATACAGGGCATGAACACTGAAGCTTTCTTT. It translates to CASRIQGMNTEAFF. Using reference TRBV7-9 and TRBJ1-1 for the parts outside the CDR3, the full variable domain is DTGVSQNPRHKITKRGQNVTFRCDPISEHNRLYWYRQTLGQGPEFLTYFQNEAQLEKSRLLSDRFSAERPKGSFSTLEIQRTEQGDSAMYLCASRIQGMNTEAFFGQGTRLTVV.

Comment on this clone: Other DNA sequences in this sample translate to the same CDR3. This chain links TRBV5-1 with TRBJ2-3; D is unresolved. Germline loops: CDR1 SGHRS, CDR2 YFSETQ. Trimming left V 5 bases short and J 0 bases short, with 7 bases between. CDR3 size: 13 residues. The CDR3 is CASRVGSTDTQYF. As DNA, the CDR3 is TGCGCCAGCAGGGTGGGGAGCACAGATACGCAGTATTTT. Combining the CDR3 with reference TRBV5-1 and TRBJ2-3 gives the whole variable domain KAGVTQTPRYLIKTRGQQVTLSCSPISGHRSVSWYQQTPGQGLQFLFEYFSETQRNKGNFPGRFSGRQFSNSRSEMNVSTLELGDSALYLCASRVGSTDTQYFGPGTRLTVL.

The chain uses TRBV18 and TRBJ2-7; D possibly corresponds to TRBD1 (6 bases). The germline gives CDR1 KGHSH, CDR2 LQKENI. The CDR3 runs 13 residues. V dropped 5 bases and J dropped 7 bases, with 15 bases sitting between them. The CDR3: CASSNRQAWEQYF. The CDR3 DNA reads TGTGCCAGCTCAAATAGACAGGCTTGGGAGCAGTACTTC.

The CDR3 here is CASSDPSGETFSTDTQYF. The CDR3 DNA reads TGTGCCAGCAGTGACCCCTCCGGGGAGACATTTAGCACAGATACGCAGTATTTT. The J gene is TRBJ2-3, the V gene TRBV25-1; D possibly corresponds to TRBD2 (5 bases). V lost 3 bases and J lost 0, with 19 bases in between. From germline, CDR1 is MGHDK and CDR2 SYGVNS. The CDR3 has 18 amino acids.

This clone has a handful of counts. The V call is TRBV9, the J call TRBJ1-1; TRBD1 is a possible D gene (5 bases). Trimming took 1 base from V and 10 from J, leaving 11 bases between them. CDR3 size: 12 residues. CDR1 and CDR2 from the germline V gene are SGDLS and YYNGEE. Here the CDR3 reads CASSVTSGTAFF. CDR3 DNA sequence: TGTGCCAGCAGCGTAACGTCCGGGACAGCTTTCTTT.

To note about this clone: At the DNA level, this CDR3 is encoded by other sequences in the same sample as well. The chain recombines TRBV28 with TRBJ1-5; weak D call: TRBD1 (5 bases). The CDR3 is 13 amino acids. V was shortened by 4 bases and J by 5 bases, with 9 bases between the two germline ends. CDR1 is MDHEN, CDR2 SYDVKM, per germline. Here the CDR3 reads CASSSQGDQPQHF. The CDR3 region has the DNA TGTGCCAGCAGTTCGCAGGGCGATCAGCCCCAGCATTTT.

The rearrangement joins TRBV2 to TRBJ2-7; D not certain. The germline V and J ends were trimmed by 6 bases and 5 bases, with 11 bases remaining between them. CDR3 size: 12 residues. CDR1 and CDR2 from the germline V gene are SNHLY and FYNNEI. The CDR3: CASRQNPNEQYF. The CDR3, as DNA: TGTGCCAGCAGACAGAACCCCAACGAGCAGTACTTC.

The rearrangement joins TRBV5-4 to TRBJ1-4, with TRBD1 matching over 7 bases. CDR1 SGHNT and CDR2 YYREEE come from the germline V gene (reference sequence). CDR3 length: 16 residues. With V trimmed by 3 bases and J by 0 bases, 5 bases remained unmatched. CDR3 DNA: TGTGCCAGCAGCTCGACCCAGGGGGCAACTAATGAAAAACTGTTTTTT. Its protein product is CASSSTQGATNEKLFF.

In the case of this clone: Additional DNA sequences in this sample encode the identical CDR3. The chain employs TRBV27 and TRBJ2-7, with D possibly TRBD1 on 6 matching bases. V lost 3 bases, J lost 0 bases, and 6 bases lay in between. This CDR3 has 13 amino acids. The germline gives CDR1 MNHEY, CDR2 SMNVEV (reference sequence). CDR3: CASSLDSSYEQYF. The CDR3 DNA reads TGTGCCAGCAGTTTGGACAGCTCCTACGAGCAGTACTTC.

V gene TRBV4-1 combines with J gene TRBJ1-6; 7 bases map to TRBD1. V lost 5 bases and J lost 5; bases outside the gene matches: 6. Germline CDR1 reads MGHRA; CDR2 reads YSYEKL. The CDR3 is made up of 15 amino acids. CDR3 loop: CASSTRQGNNSPLHF. The CDR3 DNA sequence: TGCGCCAGCAGCACACGACAGGGTAATAATTCACCCCTCCACTTT.

This chain joins TRBV2 and TRBJ2-1; D is unresolved. Trimming took 3 bases from V and 9 from J, leaving 6 bases between them. From germline, CDR1 is SNHLY and CDR2 FYNNEI. This CDR3 is 11 amino acids long. Here the CDR3 reads CASSESVEQFF. The CDR3 DNA is TGTGCCAGCAGTGAGAGCGTTGAGCAGTTCTTC.

This clone was found once. The genes are TRBV5-1 and TRBJ1-4, with D maybe TRBD1 (6 bases). Trimming pared 0 bases from V and 7 bases from J, leaving 16 bases between. This CDR3 is built from 16 residues. Germline V gene lookup returns CDR1 SGHRS and CDR2 YFSETQ. The CDR3 region has the DNA TGCGCCAGCAGCTTGGTCGGGGGCGCAGGGGTTGAAAAACTGTTTTTT. Translating gives CASSLVGGAGVEKLFF.

CDR3 bases: TGTGCCAGCAGTTACTCGGCCGGACAGGGGGAGCAGTACTTC. Protein sequence: CASSYSAGQGEQYF. This sequence joins TRBV6-5 and TRBJ2-7; 9 nucleotides match TRBD1. V gave up 0 bases and J gave up 7 bases; unmatched junction bases: 4. CDR1 is MNHEY and CDR2 is SVGAGI in the germline V gene. The CDR3 sequence is 14 residues long.

The rearrangement uses TRBV7-9 and TRBJ2-2; 7 bases map to TRBD2. Germline values: CDR1 SEHNR, CDR2 FQNEAQ (reference sequence). V trimming: 0 bases; J trimming: 6 bases; junction bases outside the gene matches: 13. This CDR3 comprises 18 residues. CDR3 sequence reads: CASSLAAGGRTAPGELFF. Written as DNA, the CDR3 is TGTGCCAGCAGCTTAGCCGCTGGCGGGAGAACGGCCCCCGGGGAGCTGTTTTTT.

This chain joins TRBV5-1 and TRBJ2-5, with 9 bases identical to TRBD1. CDR3 size: 17 residues. From germline, CDR1 is SGHRS and CDR2 YFSETQ. J gave up 2 bases and V 0 bases, and 8 bases lay outside the gene matches. The CDR3 loop reads CASSLALWGQGQETQYF. The DNA for the CDR3 is TGCGCCAGCAGCTTGGCCTTGTGGGGACAGGGACAAGAGACCCAGTACTTC.

V gene TRBV2 combines with J gene TRBJ1-1; unclear D gene. CDR1 SNHLY and CDR2 FYNNEI come from the germline V gene. V was cut by 7 bases and J by 0 bases, with 9 bases left in between. The CDR3 covers 13 residues. CDR3 sequence (DNA): TGTGCCAGCAATCCCCGGGTGAACACTGAAGCTTTCTTT. This translates into CASNPRVNTEAFF.